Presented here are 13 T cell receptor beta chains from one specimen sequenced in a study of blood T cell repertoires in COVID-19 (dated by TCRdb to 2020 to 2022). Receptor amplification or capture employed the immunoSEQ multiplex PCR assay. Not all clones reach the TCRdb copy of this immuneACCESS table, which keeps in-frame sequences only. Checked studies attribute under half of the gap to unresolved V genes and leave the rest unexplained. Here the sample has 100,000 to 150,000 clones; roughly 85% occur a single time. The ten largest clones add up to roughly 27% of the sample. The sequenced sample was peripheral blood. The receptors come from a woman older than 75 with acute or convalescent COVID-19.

CDR3 DNA sequence: TGTGCCAGCTCACCACTTACTTTAGAGAATTCGAACACTGAAGCTTTCTTT. Translating gives CASSPLTLENSNTEAFF. This rearrangement joins TRBV18 to TRBJ1-1; D is ambiguous. Germline V gene data show CDR1 as KGHSH and CDR2 as LQKENI. The CDR3 totals 17 residues. The V and J ends lost 1 base and 1 base respectively, with 16 bases between them. Using reference TRBV18 and TRBJ1-1 for the parts outside the CDR3, the full variable domain is NAGVMQNPRHLVRRRGQEARLRCSPMKGHSHVYWYRQLPEEGLKFMVYLQKENIIDESGMPKERFSAEFPKEGPSILRIQQVVRGDSAAYFCASSPLTLENSNTEAFFGQGTRLTVV.

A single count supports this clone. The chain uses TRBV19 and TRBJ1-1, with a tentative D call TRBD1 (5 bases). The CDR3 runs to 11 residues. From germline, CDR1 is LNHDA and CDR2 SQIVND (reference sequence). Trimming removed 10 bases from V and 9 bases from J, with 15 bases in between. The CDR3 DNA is TGTGCCACTTCGGAGGAGGGGAAAGCTTTCTTT. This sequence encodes CATSEEGKAFF.

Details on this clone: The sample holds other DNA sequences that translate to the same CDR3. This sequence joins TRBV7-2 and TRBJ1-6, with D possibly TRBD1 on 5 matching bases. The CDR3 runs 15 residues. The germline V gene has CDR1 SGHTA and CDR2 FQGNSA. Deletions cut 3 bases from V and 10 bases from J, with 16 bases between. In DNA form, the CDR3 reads TGTGCCAGCAGCTTGGGCGGCAGGGTAAACTCACCCCTCCACTTT. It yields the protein CASSLGGRVNSPLHF.

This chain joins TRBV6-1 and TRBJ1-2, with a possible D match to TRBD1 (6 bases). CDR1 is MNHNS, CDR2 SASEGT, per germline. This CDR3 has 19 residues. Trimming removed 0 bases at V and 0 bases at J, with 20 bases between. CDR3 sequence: CASSEATQGMWTANYGYTF. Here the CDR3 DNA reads TGTGCCAGCAGTGAAGCGACCCAGGGGATGTGGACCGCTAACTATGGCTACACCTTC.

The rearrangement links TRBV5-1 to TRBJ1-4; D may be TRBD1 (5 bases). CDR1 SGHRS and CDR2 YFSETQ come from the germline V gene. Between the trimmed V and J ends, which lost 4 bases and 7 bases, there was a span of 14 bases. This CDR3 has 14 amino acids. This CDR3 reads CASSDAQGGEKLFF. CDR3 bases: TGCGCCAGCAGCGACGCTCAGGGAGGTGAAAAACTGTTTTTT.

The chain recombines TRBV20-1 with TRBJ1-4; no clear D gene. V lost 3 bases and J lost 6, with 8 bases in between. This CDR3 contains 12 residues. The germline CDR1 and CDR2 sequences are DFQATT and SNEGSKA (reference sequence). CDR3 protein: CSASSYHEKLFF. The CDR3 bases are TGCAGTGCTAGTTCGTATCATGAAAAACTGTTTTTT.

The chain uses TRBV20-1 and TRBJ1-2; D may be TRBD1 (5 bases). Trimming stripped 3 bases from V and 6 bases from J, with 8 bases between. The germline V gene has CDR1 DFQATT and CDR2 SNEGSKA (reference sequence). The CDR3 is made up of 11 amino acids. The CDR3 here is CSARGGDGYTF. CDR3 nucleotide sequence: TGCAGTGCTAGGGGAGGGGATGGCTACACCTTC.

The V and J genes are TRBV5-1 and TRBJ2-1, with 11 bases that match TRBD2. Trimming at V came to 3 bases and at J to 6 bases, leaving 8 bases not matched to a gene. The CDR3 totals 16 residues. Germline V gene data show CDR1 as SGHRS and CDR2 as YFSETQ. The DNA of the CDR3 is TGCGCCAGCAGCTCGGTGAGACTAGCGGGGTCCAATGAGCAGTTCTTC. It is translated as CASSSVRLAGSNEQFF. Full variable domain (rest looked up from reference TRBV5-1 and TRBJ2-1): KAGVTQTPRYLIKTRGQQVTLSCSPISGHRSVSWYQQTPGQGLQFLFEYFSETQRNKGNFPGRFSGRQFSNSRSEMNVSTLELGDSALYLCASSSVRLAGSNEQFFGPGTRLTVL.

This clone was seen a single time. The CDR3 sequence: CASSERPGGDIQYF. The CDR3, as DNA: TGTGCCAGCAGTGAACGTCCAGGGGGAGACATTCAGTACTTC. The rearrangement links TRBV6-1 to TRBJ2-4; 7 nucleotides agree with TRBD1. The germline V gene encodes CDR1 MNHNS and CDR2 SASEGT. Trimming at V came to 2 bases and at J to 8 bases, leaving 6 bases not matched to a gene. This CDR3 has 14 amino acids.

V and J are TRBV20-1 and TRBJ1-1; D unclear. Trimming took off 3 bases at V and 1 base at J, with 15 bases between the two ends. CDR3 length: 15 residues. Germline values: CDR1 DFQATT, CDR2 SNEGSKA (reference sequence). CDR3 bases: TGCAGTGCTAGTGGCCAGCGGTTAAGGAACACTGAAGCTTTCTTT. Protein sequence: CSASGQRLRNTEAFF.

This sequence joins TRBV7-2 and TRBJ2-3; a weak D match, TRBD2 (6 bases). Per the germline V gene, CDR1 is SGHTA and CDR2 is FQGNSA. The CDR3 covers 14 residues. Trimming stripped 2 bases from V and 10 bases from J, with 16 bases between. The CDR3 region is CASSLRLVDLAQYF. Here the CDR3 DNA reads TGTGCCAGCAGCTTAAGACTAGTTGACTTGGCGCAGTATTTT.

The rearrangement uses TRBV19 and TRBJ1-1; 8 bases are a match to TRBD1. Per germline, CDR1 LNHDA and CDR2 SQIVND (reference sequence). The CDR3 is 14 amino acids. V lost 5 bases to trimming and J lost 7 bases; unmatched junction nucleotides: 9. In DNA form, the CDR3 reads TGTGCCAGTAGTGGGACAGGATTTGCCCTTGAAGCTTTCTTT. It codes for CASSGTGFALEAFF.

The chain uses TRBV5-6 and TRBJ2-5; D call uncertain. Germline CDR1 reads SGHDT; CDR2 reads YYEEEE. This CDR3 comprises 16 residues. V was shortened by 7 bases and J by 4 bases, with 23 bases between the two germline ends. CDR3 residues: CASARQPSLSTETQYF. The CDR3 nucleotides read TGTGCCAGCGCGCGGCAGCCTTCCCTAAGCACAGAGACCCAGTACTTC.